One sample yielded the 15 T cell receptor beta chains listed below, sequenced in a study of blood T cell repertoires in COVID-19. Produced via immunoSEQ multiplex PCR; TCRdb's table is partial and in-frame only. The sample lists around 250,000 clones, around four fifths occurring once. Sequencing was performed on peripheral blood. These receptors were collected from a man aged 40-49 years with active or convalescent COVID-19.

The chain combines TRBV19 with TRBJ1-2; D possibly corresponds to TRBD1 (5 bases). The V and J ends lost 7 bases and 5 bases respectively, with 11 bases between them. The CDR3 totals 12 residues. CDR1 LNHDA and CDR2 SQIVND come from the germline V gene (reference sequence). As DNA, the CDR3 is TGTGCCAGTATGGGGGGAGGATATGGCTACACCTTC. Its protein product is CASMGGGYGYTF.

This clone was found once. J is TRBJ2-2 and V is TRBV30; 8 bases match TRBD1. Losses at the gene ends were 5 bases for V and 6 bases for J; bases not matched to a gene: 5. The germline V gene encodes CDR1 GTSNPN and CDR2 SVGIG (reference sequence). The CDR3 covers 13 residues. This CDR3 is CAWGGQGPGELFF. The DNA for the CDR3 is TGTGCCTGGGGAGGACAGGGACCCGGGGAGCTGTTTTTT.

The genes are TRBV18 and TRBJ1-1, with D perhaps matching TRBD1 (5 bases). Germline assignment: CDR1 KGHSH and CDR2 LQKENI. The CDR3 has 17 residues. Trimming pared 2 bases from V and 0 bases from J, leaving 16 bases between. The CDR3 region has the DNA TGTGCCAGCTCACCAGTTCAGCAGGGAAGCATGAACACTGAAGCTTTCTTT. This translates into CASSPVQQGSMNTEAFF.

The chain carries TRBV28 and TRBJ1-2; D is perhaps TRBD1 (6 bases). V lost 2 bases to trimming and J lost 1 base, with 14 bases between them. Germline values: CDR1 MDHEN, CDR2 SYDVKM. CDR3 length: 16 residues. The DNA for the CDR3 is TGTGCCAGCAGTTTAAACCCGGGACAAATTAACTATGGCTACACCTTC. Protein sequence: CASSLNPGQINYGYTF.

The chain employs TRBV24-1 and TRBJ1-1, with 7 bases lining up with TRBD1. V lost 3 bases and J lost 11; bases outside the gene matches: 14. CDR3 length equals 15 residues. CDR1 is KGHDR, CDR2 SFDVKD, per germline. The CDR3 coding sequence is TGTGCCACCAGTGATGAGGGGGACAGCCGCGAAAGGGCTTTCTTT. It encodes CATSDEGDSRERAFF.

V gene TRBV13 combines with J gene TRBJ2-7; TRBD2 matches 8 bases. Losses at the gene ends were 4 bases for V and 4 bases for J; bases not matched to a gene: 15. The CDR3 contains 17 residues. CDR1 PRHDT and CDR2 FYEKMQ come from the germline V gene (reference sequence). CDR3 loop: CASSSPALVAGLYEQYF. The CDR3 DNA follows: TGTGCCAGCAGCTCCCCCGCGTTGGTAGCGGGGCTTTACGAGCAGTACTTC.

The genes are TRBV19 and TRBJ1-6, with D perhaps TRBD1 (6 bases). The CDR3 is made up of 16 amino acids. Germline V gene data show CDR1 as LNHDA and CDR2 as SQIVND (reference sequence). V gave up 3 bases and J gave up 6 bases, with 15 bases separating them. CDR3 sequence: CASSMGRGRINSPLHF. CDR3 sequence (DNA): TGTGCCAGTAGTATGGGGCGGGGGCGTATTAATTCACCCCTCCACTTT.

The genes are TRBV7-8 and TRBJ1-1; D might be TRBD1 (6 bases). Looked up from germline, CDR1 is SGHVS and CDR2 is FQNEAQ. Between the trimmed V and J ends, which lost 2 bases and 5 bases, there was a span of 12 bases. This CDR3 has 14 amino acids. This chain's CDR3 is CASSLIQGATEAFF. For the CDR3, the DNA is TGTGCCAGCAGCTTAATACAGGGAGCAACTGAAGCTTTCTTT.

This sequence joins TRBV24-1 and TRBJ1-2, with D possibly TRBD1 on 6 matching bases. The CDR3 consists of 14 residues. With 3 bases removed from V and 8 bases from J, the gap between germline ends came to 15 bases. CDR1 and CDR2 (germline): KGHDR, SFDVKD. CDR3 loop: CATSDPLRGNGYTF. The CDR3 DNA follows: TGTGCCACCAGTGATCCGTTAAGGGGGAACGGCTACACCTTC.

The chain uses TRBV7-3 and TRBJ1-1, with 7 bases matching TRBD1. Germline V lookup: CDR1 SGHTA, CDR2 FQGTGA. The CDR3 consists of 12 residues. J lost 7 bases, V lost 5 bases, and 4 bases had no gene match. CDR3: CASSDGQVEAFF. CDR3 sequence (DNA): TGTGCCAGCAGCGATGGACAGGTTGAAGCTTTCTTT.

The count of this clone is one. The chain joins TRBV29-1 to TRBJ2-3, with D possibly matching TRBD1 (5 bases). With 6 bases removed from V and 4 bases from J, the gap between germline ends came to 26 bases. The CDR3 length is 17 residues. The germline gives CDR1 SQVTM, CDR2 ANQGSEA. The CDR3 coding sequence is TGCAGCGTCGGATTGCGTCGATTAGGGGTTGGGGCAGATACGCAGTATTTT. Translated, it gives CSVGLRRLGVGADTQYF.

J is TRBJ1-4 and V is TRBV14, with TRBD1 matching 8 bases. V was clipped by 2 bases and J by 4 bases; unmatched bases: 6. Germline loops: CDR1 SGHDN, CDR2 FVKESK. CDR3 length equals 16 residues. CDR3 coding DNA: TGTGCCAGCAGCCAACATCAGGGGGCTCTTAATGAAAAACTGTTTTTT. This translates into CASSQHQGALNEKLFF. Filled out from reference TRBV14 and TRBJ1-4, the complete variable domain reads EAGVTQFPSHSVIEKGQTVTLRCDPISGHDNLYWYRRVMGKEIKFLLHFVKESKQDESGMPNNRFLAERTGGTYSTLKVQPAELEDSGVYFCASSQHQGALNEKLFFGSGTQLSVL.

This clone has only a few counts. The rearrangement joins TRBV7-9 to TRBJ1-1; 8 bases match TRBD1. Looked up from germline, CDR1 is SEHNR and CDR2 is FQNEAQ (reference sequence). V lost 5 bases to trimming and J lost 5 bases; unmatched junction nucleotides: 10. CDR3 length: 15 amino acids. The CDR3 nucleotides are TGTGCCAGCAGCCCAGACCGGGACAGGCGTACTGAAGCTTTCTTT. Its translation: CASSPDRDRRTEAFF.

The chain couples TRBV24-1 to TRBJ2-2; 10 positions agree with TRBD2. The CDR3 is 16 amino acids. The germline gives CDR1 KGHDR, CDR2 SFDVKD. Trimming cost V 4 bases and J 5 bases; bases outside gene matches: 6. CDR3 residues: CATSDRWTSGTGELFF. The CDR3 nucleotides are TGTGCCACCAGTGACAGGTGGACTAGCGGTACCGGGGAGCTGTTTTTT.

This rearrangement joins TRBV19 to TRBJ2-3, with D tentatively TRBD2 (6 bases). The germline V gene encodes CDR1 LNHDA and CDR2 SQIVND (reference sequence). This CDR3 is built from 14 residues. Trimming removed 3 bases from V and 7 bases from J, with 14 bases in between. DNA of the CDR3: TGTGCCAGTAGTATTGAGGAGGGACGAAATACGCAGTATTTT. Its protein product is CASSIEEGRNTQYF.